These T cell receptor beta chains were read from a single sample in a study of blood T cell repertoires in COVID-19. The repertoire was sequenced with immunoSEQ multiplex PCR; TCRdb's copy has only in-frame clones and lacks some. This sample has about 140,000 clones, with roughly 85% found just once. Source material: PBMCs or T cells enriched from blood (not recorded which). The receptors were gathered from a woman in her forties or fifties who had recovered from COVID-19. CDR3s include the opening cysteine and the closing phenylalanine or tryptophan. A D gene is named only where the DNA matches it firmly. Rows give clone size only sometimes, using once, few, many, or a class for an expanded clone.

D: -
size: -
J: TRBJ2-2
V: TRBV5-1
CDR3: CASSFLTGNTGELFF
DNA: TGCGCCAGCAGCTTCCTTACAGGGAACACCGGGGAGCTGTTTTTT

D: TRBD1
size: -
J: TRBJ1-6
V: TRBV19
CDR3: CASSIEWSPGGGSPLHF
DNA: TGTGCCAGTAGTATAGAGTGGAGTCCAGGGGGAGGTTCACCCCTCCACTTT

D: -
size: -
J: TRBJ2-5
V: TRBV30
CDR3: CAWSAWSQRETQYF
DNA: TGTGCCTGGAGTGCCTGGAGTCAGCGGGAGACCCAGTACTTC

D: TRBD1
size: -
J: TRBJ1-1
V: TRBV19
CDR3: CASTHTRDRGFTEAFF
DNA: TGTGCCAGTACCCACACCCGGGACAGGGGGTTCACTGAAGCTTTCTTT

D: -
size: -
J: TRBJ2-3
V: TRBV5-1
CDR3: CASSLAPRSTDTQYF
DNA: TGCGCCAGCAGCTTGGCACCTAGAAGCACAGATACGCAGTATTTT

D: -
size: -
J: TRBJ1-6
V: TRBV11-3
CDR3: CASSLGGVTPLHF
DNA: TGTGCCAGCAGCCTCGGAGGGGTGACACCCCTCCACTTT

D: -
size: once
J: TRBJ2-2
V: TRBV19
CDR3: CASSPVVTTGELFF
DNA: TGTGCCAGTAGTCCGGTCGTTACCACCGGGGAGCTGTTTTTT

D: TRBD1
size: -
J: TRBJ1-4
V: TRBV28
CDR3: CASSFGLWDRRGNNEKLFF
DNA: TGTGCCAGCAGTTTTGGACTTTGGGACAGACGAGGGAATAATGAAAAACTGTTTTTT

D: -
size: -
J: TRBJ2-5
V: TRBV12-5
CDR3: CASGLVTGRGGEETQYF
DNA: TGTGCTAGTGGTTTGGTAACGGGCAGGGGAGGGGAAGAGACCCAGTACTTC

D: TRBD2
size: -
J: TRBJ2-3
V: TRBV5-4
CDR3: CASSFTGLAVTDTQYF
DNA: TGTGCCAGCAGCTTTACCGGACTAGCGGTGACAGATACGCAGTATTTT

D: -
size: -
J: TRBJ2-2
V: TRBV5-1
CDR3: CASSSPAGELFF
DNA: TGCGCCAGCAGCTCCCCGGCCGGGGAGCTGTTTTTT

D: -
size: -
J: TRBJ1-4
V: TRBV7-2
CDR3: CASSPRGVDNERLFF
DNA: TGTGCCAGCAGCCCTAGGGGCGTTGATAATGAACGACTGTTTTTT

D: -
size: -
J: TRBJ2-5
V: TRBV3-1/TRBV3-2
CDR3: CASDERRLNRDSQETQYF
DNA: TGTGCCAGCGACGAAAGAAGACTCAACCGGGACTCGCAAGAGACCCAGTACTTC

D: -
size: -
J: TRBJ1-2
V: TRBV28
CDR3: CASSLRGGYTF
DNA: TGTGCCAGCAGTTTAAGGGGTGGCTACACCTTC

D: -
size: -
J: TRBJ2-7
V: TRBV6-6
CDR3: CASSQTDPRNEQYF
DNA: TGTGCCAGCAGCCAGACAGACCCTCGGAACGAGCAGTACTTC

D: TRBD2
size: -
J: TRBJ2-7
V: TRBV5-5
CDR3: CASSLVWGSSGGSYEQYF
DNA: TGTGCCAGCAGCTTGGTTTGGGGATCTAGCGGAGGCTCCTACGAGCAGTACTTC

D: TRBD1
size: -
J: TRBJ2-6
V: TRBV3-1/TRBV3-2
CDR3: CASSHPGTGDSGANVLTF
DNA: TGTGCCAGCAGCCACCCCGGGACAGGGGACTCTGGGGCCAACGTCCTGACTTTC

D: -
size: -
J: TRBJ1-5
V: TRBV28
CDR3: CASSLIDSSNQPQHF
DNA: TGTGCCAGCAGTTTAATCGACTCAAGCAATCAGCCCCAGCATTTT

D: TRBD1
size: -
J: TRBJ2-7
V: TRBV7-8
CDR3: CASSLRTGDAYEQYF
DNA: TGTGCCAGCAGCTTAAGGACAGGGGACGCCTACGAGCAGTACTTC

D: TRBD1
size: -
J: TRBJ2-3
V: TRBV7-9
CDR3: CASSTDRGWATDTQYF
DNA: TGTGCCAGCAGCACCGACAGGGGTTGGGCGACAGATACGCAGTATTTT

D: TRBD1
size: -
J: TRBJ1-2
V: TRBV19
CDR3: CASSVTGRGGYTF
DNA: TGTGCCAGTAGTGTGACAGGGCGAGGTGGCTACACCTTC